The text below deals with one T cell receptor (beta chain). This sample is drawn from a study of immune evolution from preneoplasia to lung adenocarcinoma. The method was immunoSEQ multiplex PCR; TCRdb's version includes in-frame clones alone and lacks a portion of them. The data contain some 9,200 clones, 70% to 90% of them singletons. The TCR was taken from a person aged 70 to 85 with lung adenocarcinoma. Sequenced: FFPE minimally invasive lung adenocarcinoma tissue.

CDR3 DNA: TGTGCCAGCAGTAACAGGCCTTACGAGCAGTACTTC. Its translation: CASSNRPYEQYF. This chain connects TRBV2 to TRBJ2-7; D perhaps matches TRBD1 (5 bases). The germline CDR1 and CDR2 sequences are SNHLY and FYNNEI. The CDR3 extends over 12 amino acids. V dropped 5 bases and J dropped 4 bases, with 9 bases sitting between them.